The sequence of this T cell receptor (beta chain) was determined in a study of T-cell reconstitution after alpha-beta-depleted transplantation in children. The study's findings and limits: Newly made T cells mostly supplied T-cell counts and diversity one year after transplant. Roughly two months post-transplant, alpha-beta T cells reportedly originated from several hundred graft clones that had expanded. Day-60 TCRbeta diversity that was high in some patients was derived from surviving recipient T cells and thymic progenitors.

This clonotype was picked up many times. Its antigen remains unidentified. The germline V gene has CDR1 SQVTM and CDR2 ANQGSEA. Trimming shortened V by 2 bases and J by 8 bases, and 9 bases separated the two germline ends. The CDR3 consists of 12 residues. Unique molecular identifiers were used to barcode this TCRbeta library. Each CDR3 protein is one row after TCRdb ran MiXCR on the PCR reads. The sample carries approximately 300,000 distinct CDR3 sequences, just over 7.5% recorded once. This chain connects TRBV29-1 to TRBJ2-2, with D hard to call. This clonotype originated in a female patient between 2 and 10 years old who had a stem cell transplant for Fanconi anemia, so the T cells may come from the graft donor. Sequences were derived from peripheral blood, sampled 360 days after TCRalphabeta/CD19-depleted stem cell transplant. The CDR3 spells CSVELSWGELFF. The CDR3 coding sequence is TGCAGCGTTGAACTCTCATGGGGGGAGCTGTTTTTT.